These 3 T cell receptor beta chains were sequenced from one sample in a study of CD8 T cells in Susac syndrome. An amount of RNA that ranged from roughly 0.5 to 1 ug was reverse transcribed with random hexamers. In TCRdb, the immunoSEQ multiplex PCR reads were re-called with MiXCR into one record per CDR3 protein. Here the sample spans hundreds of thousands of distinct CDR3 sequences, about 96% being singletons. Material: CD4+ T cells from PBMCs. These receptors originate from a human donor with Susac syndrome.

The chain combines TRBV6-5 with TRBJ1-1; D not certain. This CDR3 region has 13 residues. Trimming removed 8 bases at V and 10 bases at J, with 20 bases between. Germline CDR1 MNHEY, CDR2 SVGAGI. CDR3 sequence reads: CASAEYTRTRAFF. CDR3 bases: TGTGCCAGCGCCGAATACACCCGAACTCGAGCTTTCTTT.

The genes are TRBV24-1 and TRBJ2-7; no reliable D call. The germline CDR1 and CDR2 sequences are KGHDR and SFDVKD. The CDR3 is 14 amino acids. V lost 1 base and J 6 bases, leaving 12 bases between the germline ends. This CDR3 is CATSDFNGVGEQYF. CDR3 DNA: TGTGCCACCAGTGATTTTAACGGTGTCGGCGAGCAGTACTTC.

The chain has TRBV20-1 and TRBJ2-1; the D gene is possibly TRBD2 (5 bases). Trimming removed 3 bases from V and 3 bases from J, with 15 bases in between. This CDR3 has 15 amino acids. The V gene's germline CDR1 is DFQATT and CDR2 SNEGSKA (reference sequence). The CDR3 region has the DNA TGCAGTGCTAGGGAACCCAGCGGAGTCTACAATGAGCAGTTCTTC. As protein: CSAREPSGVYNEQFF.